This TCR beta chain was recovered during a study of T cell responses to AZD1222 COVID-19 vaccine. The CDR3 sequence is 13 residues long. Germline V gene lookup returns CDR1 SEHNR and CDR2 FQNEAQ (reference sequence). With 1 base removed from V and 9 bases from J, the gap between germline ends came to 11 bases. The protocol was immunoSEQ multiplex PCR, while the TCRdb copy is restricted to in-frame clones and leaves out a portion. The data contain tens of thousands of clones, more than 60% of them singletons. This sample comprised peripheral blood, obtained on day 0 of MenACWY control vaccination. The chain is built from TRBV7-9 and TRBJ2-3, with D uncertain. This TCR was sampled from an adult in good health. The CDR3 protein is CASSLGDGRTQYF. Here the CDR3 DNA reads TGTGCCAGCAGCTTAGGCGACGGACGGACGCAGTATTTT.